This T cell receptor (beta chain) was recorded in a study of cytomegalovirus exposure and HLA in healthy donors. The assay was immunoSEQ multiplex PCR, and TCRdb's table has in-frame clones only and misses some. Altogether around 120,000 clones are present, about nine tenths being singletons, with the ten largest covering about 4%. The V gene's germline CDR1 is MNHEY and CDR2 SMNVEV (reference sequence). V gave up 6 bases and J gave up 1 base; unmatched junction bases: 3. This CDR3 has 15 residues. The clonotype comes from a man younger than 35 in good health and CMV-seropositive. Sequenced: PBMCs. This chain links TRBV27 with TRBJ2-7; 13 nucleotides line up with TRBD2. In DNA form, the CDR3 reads TGTGCCAGCAGGAAGGGACTAGCGGGGTCCTACGAGCAGTACTTC. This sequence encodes CASRKGLAGSYEQYF.